The entry below gives a single T cell receptor (beta chain) sequence along with its context. The target antigen is unknown. This entry belongs to a study of shared clonotypes between healthy human individuals. Study outcomes and limitations: The diversity represented, both genetic and in exposure history, was limited by few donors. The rarefaction results pointed to incomplete sorted-subset sequencing despite large depth.

Every subset's genomic DNA went evenly onto several immunoSEQ plates. Sorted subsets were amplified in replicate PCRs using 200 ng DNA, tens of thousands of T cell genomes. Data came from immunoSEQ multiplex PCR; TCRdb stores just in-frame clones and leaves some out. The sample has 700,000 to 950,000 clones, just over 95% seen once. The CDR3 contains 15 residues. The V end lost 8 bases, the J end lost 0 bases, and 11 bases lay between the germline ends. Germline V CDR1 and CDR2: MRHNA, SNTAGT. In the naive CD8 group, cells lacked CD45RO and were positively selected for CCR7, so terminally differentiated effector memory CD45RA+ cells were left out.

The chain employs TRBV6-4 and TRBJ2-6; D is unclear. This clonotype was obtained from a man younger than 45 in good health. The material sequenced was naive CD8+ T cells sorted from blood. The CDR3 DNA sequence: TGTGCCAGCGCTCCCAGTAGCTCTGGGGCCAACGTCCTGACTTTC. It specifies CASAPSSSGANVLTF.